A single TCR beta chain is shown here with its context. Its antigen specificity is not known. Per-base quality was not reported, and no clone a single base away is much larger than it. Genomic DNA extracted from blood, in amounts of 250-500 ng, served as the starting material for amplifying TRB repertoires. The sample is drawn from a study of T and B cells in COVID-19 patients (dated by TCRdb to the early 2020s). As for the study more broadly: In this study, adaptive immunity was profiled in COVID-19 patients who either had active infection or had recovered, using TRB and IGH repertoire sequencing of peripheral blood. A recovered cohort comprised more than 15 patients contributing about 22 samples, mostly after mild to moderate COVID-19 managed as outpatients. A couple of patients belonged to both the recovered and active cohorts because samples were available from active disease and after recovery. Over 8 million TCR sequences were analysed in a TCR and BCR sequence repository that covered 37 patients and around 72 time points. Comorbidities linked to unfavorable COVID-19 outcome were present in most of the roughly 20 patients in the active-infection cohort. Median age was about 34 years in the recovered cohort versus 67 years in the active-infection cohort. Up to roughly 10 follow-up blood samples were collected per patient, with some samples spanning different disease stages in the same individual. Critical illness requiring mechanical ventilation or ECMO was present in about 65% of the 20 patients in the active-infection cohort. An age-matched reference group of 35 to 50 healthy donors negative for COVID-19 antibodies was used as the comparison for repertoire analyses.

General study outcomes and caveats: Few blood samples were available from mildly ill patients while symptoms were present or from severe cases at early time points. Specific T cell subsets (CD4+/Treg/CD8+) and sorted SARS-CoV-2-responsive or tetramer+ T cells had not yet been sequenced, with those experiments still ongoing. Strongly skewed TRBV/TRBJ gene usage was reported in patients with COVID-19. The recovered cohort had approximately 2,200 exclusive TCR clusters, including 31 low-pGen clusters. The reported TCR clusters were stated to require prospective validation before clinical use. The cohort was considered too small for HLA contributions to COVID-19 susceptibility or severity to be assessed. TRB repertoires were found to be highly clonal in active COVID-19, whereas diversity and richness at recovery were found to rise above healthy donor levels.

V is reduced by 1 base and J by 4 bases, leaving a spacing of 8 bases between them. CDR1 and CDR2, looked up from the germline V gene (reference sequence), are MNHEY and SMNVEV. There are 14 amino acids in the CDR3, from cysteine to phenylalanine inclusive. Only the CDR3 part of the read is kept: 42 bases, read in frame from the first base. The sequencer listed for this sample is Illumina MiSeq. Multiplex PCR with BIOMED2 TRB-A/B primer pools was used to amplify the TRB rearrangements. Illumina-compatible adapters and 7-nucleotide sample barcodes were added to the amplicons in two consecutive PCRs. All library PCRs used Phusion HS II polymerase. The amplicons were purified from gel with the NucleoSpin Gel and PCR Clean-up kit, measured on Qubit, and then pooled at approximately 3.8 nM. Before Illumina next-generation sequencing, the quality of the amplicon pool was assessed on an Agilent 2100 Bioanalyzer. As for the original processing: Annotation of TRB rearrangements was done in MiXCR 3.0.8 with the default MiXCR reference library. Non-productive reads and sequences with fewer than 2 reads were removed, and every unique CDR3 nucleotide sequence was treated as one clone. Clonality, diversity, richness and V-J gene usage were computed in R 3.5.1. TCR clustering by CDR3 similarity used GLIPH2, with generation probabilities calculated by OLGA. GLIPH2 clusters were kept only if they contained at least four unique TCR clonotypes found in at least three individuals. In TCRdb, the public reads were trimmed at Q25 with fastp and aligned with MiXCR, with productive beta chains retained. Each entry is one CDR3 protein sequence, shown with its most common DNA and genes. The V and J calls were not made by the authors but by TCRdb's processing. The sample table shows about 20,000 distinct CDR3 sequences, and under 30% are seen once. The ten largest clones represent around 2.8% of the sample.

This receptor was obtained from a human donor who had recovered from COVID-19. The chain is assembled from TRBV27 and TRBJ1-5, with the D segment identity uncertain. Sequencing input: blood. The DNA is as follows: TGTGCCAGCAGTTTATTAGGCAGTAATCAGCCCCAGCATTTT. Its amino acids are CASSLLGSNQPQHF.